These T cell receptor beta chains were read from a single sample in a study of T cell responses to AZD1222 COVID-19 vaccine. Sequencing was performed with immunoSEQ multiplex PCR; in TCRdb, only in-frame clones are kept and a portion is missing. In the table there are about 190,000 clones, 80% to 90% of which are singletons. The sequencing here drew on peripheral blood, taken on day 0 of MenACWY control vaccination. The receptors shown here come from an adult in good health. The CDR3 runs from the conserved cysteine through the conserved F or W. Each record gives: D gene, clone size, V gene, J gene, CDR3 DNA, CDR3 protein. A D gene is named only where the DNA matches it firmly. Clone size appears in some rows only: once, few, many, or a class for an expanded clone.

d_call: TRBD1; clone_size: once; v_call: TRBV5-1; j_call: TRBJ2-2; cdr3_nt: TGCGCCAGCAGATCGACAGGGAAGAACACCGGGGAGCTGTTTTTT; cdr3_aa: CASRSTGKNTGELFF
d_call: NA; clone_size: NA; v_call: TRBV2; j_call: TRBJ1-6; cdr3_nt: TGTGCCACCGGAAGTGGTCCGTCACCCCTCCACTTT; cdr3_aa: CATGSGPSPLHF
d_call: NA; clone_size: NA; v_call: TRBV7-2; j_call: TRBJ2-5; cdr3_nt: TGTGCCAGCAGCTCCCCGTTCGAGACCCAGTACTTC; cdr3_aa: CASSSPFETQYF
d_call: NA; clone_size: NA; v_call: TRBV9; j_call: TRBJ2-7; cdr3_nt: TGTGCCAGCAGCGTCACTGAAGTCCCCTACGAGCAGTACTTC; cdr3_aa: CASSVTEVPYEQYF
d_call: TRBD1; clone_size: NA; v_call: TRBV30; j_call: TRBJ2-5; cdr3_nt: TGTGCCTGGCGTCCGGGACAGATAGAGACCCAGTACTTC; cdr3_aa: CAWRPGQIETQYF
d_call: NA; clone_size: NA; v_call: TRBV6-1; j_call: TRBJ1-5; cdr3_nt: TGTGCCAGCAGTGAAGCGGCGAGACGTAGGAGGCAGCCCCAGCATTTT; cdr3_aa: CASSEAARRRRQPQHF
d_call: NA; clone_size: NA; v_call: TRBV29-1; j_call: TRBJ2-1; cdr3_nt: TGCAGCGTCGACCTCACCCACAATGAGCAGTTCTTC; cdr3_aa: CSVDLTHNEQFF
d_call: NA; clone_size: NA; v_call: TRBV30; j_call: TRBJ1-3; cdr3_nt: TGTGCCTGGAGTTACAAGAGAAACACCATATATTTT; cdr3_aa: CAWSYKRNTIYF
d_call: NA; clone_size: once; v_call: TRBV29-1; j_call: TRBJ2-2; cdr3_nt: TGCAGCGGCGGTCACACCGGGGAGCTGTTTTTT; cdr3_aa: CSGGHTGELFF
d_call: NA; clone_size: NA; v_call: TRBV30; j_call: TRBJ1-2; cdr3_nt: TGTGCCTGGAGTCCTGACAGCCACCAGGGCTACACCTTC; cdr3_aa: CAWSPDSHQGYTF
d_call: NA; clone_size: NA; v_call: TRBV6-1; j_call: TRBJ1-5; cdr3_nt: TGTGCCAGCAGTGAAGCGAGAGGGTATAGCAATCAGCCCCAGCATTTT; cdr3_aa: CASSEARGYSNQPQHF
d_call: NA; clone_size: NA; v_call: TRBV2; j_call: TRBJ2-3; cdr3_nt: TGTGCCAGCAGGCCCGGACGGGGCGTCACAGATACGCAGTATTTT; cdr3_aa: CASRPGRGVTDTQYF
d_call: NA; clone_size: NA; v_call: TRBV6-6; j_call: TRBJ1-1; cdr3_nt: TGTGCCAGCAATAGAGACACCCCAAACACTGAAGCTTTCTTT; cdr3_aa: CASNRDTPNTEAFF
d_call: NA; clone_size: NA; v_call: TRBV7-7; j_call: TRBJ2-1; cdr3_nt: TGTGCTAGCAGCTTAGTCGTTGCCGCCTACAATGAGCAGTTCTTC; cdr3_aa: CASSLVVAAYNEQFF
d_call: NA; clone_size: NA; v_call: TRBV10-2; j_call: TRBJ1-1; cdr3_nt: TGCGCCAGCAGTGAATCGACGGGACAACTGAACACTGAAGCTTTCTTT; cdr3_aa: CASSESTGQLNTEAFF
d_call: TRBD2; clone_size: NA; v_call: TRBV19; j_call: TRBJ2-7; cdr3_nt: TGTGCCAGTAGTATTCTACTAGCGGGAGTTTACGAGCAGTACTTC; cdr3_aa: CASSILLAGVYEQYF
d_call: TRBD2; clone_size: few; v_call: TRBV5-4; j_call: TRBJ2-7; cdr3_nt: TGTGCCAGCAGCTTGAGGCAGGGAGGGTACGAGCAGTACTTC; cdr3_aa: CASSLRQGGYEQYF
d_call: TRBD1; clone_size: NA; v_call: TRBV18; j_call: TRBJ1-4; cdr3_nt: TGTGCCAGCTCATCTGGACAGGGAGGTGAAAAACTGTTTTTT; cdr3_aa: CASSSGQGGEKLFF
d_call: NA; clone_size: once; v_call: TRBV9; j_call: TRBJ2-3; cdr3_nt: TGTGCCAGCAGCTCCCCTTACCCCCTTTCTAGCACAGATACGCAGTATTTT; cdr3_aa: CASSSPYPLSSTDTQYF
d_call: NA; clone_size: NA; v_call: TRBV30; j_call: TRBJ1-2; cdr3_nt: TGTGCCTGGGGCGGACGGGGCTATGGCTACACCTTC; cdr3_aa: CAWGGRGYGYTF
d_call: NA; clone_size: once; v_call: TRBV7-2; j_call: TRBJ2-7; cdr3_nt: TGTGCCAGCAGCCTTGGGGTTTACGAGCAGTACTTC; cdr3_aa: CASSLGVYEQYF
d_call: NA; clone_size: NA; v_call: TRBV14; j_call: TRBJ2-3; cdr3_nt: TGTGCCAGCAGCCCCACGGGCACAGATACGCAGTATTTT; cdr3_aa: CASSPTGTDTQYF
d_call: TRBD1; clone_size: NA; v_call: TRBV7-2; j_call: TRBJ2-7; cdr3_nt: TGTGCCAGCAGCTGGAGGACAGGCAGTACCTACGAGCAGTACTTC; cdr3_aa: CASSWRTGSTYEQYF